Following are 7 T cell receptor beta chains from one sample sequenced in a study of cytomegalovirus exposure and HLA in healthy donors. Both 60 Vbeta primers and 13 Jbeta primers went into the PCR. Data came from immunoSEQ multiplex PCR; TCRdb stores just in-frame clones and leaves some out. The table includes about 150,000 clones, roughly 80% detected once. Sequencing was carried out using PBMCs. The source is a male donor in good health and CMV-seronegative.

The chain uses TRBV7-2 and TRBJ2-7; D not certain. Trimming removed 5 bases at V and 3 bases at J, with 11 bases between. In germline, CDR1 is SGHTA, CDR2 FQGNSA. This CDR3 region has 13 residues. CDR3 residues: CASSPVTGYEQYF. In nucleotides, the CDR3 is TGTGCCAGCAGCCCCGTCACGGGCTACGAGCAGTACTTC.

The chain is built from TRBV30 and TRBJ1-2; tentatively, D is TRBD1 (6 bases). The germline CDR1 and CDR2 sequences are GTSNPN and SVGIG (reference sequence). This CDR3 comprises 12 residues. CDR3 region: CRSDSNLDGYTF. CDR3 DNA sequence: TGTCGCTCGGACAGTAATCTGGATGGCTACACCTTC.

The CDR3 DNA is TGTGCCAGCAGCGTAGGGGCAGAGCTTCACACTGAAGCTTTCTTT. It specifies CASSVGAELHTEAFF. The chain carries TRBV9 and TRBJ1-1; D call uncertain. Per the germline V gene, CDR1 is SGDLS and CDR2 is YYNGEE. This CDR3 has 15 residues. Between the trimmed V and J ends, which lost 0 bases and 3 bases, there was a span of 12 bases.

Concerning this clone itself: At one end, the junction sequence differs from germline, possibly due to a read error. This chain connects TRBV4-2 to TRBJ2-2; 7 positions agree with TRBD1. The CDR3 sequence is 19 residues long. In germline, CDR1 is LGHNA, CDR2 YNFKEQ. Here the CDR3 DNA reads TGTGCCAGCAGCCAATTCCCCGCCGGGACAGCGGCGAACATCGGGGAGCTGTTTTTT. Translating gives CASSQFPAGTAANIGELFF.

The chain carries TRBV4-3 and TRBJ1-3; D gene unclear. The CDR3 is 16 residues long. V was pared by 4 bases and J by 2 bases, with 15 bases between. From germline, CDR1 is LGHNA and CDR2 YSLEER. CDR3 sequence (DNA): TGCGCCAGCAGCCCCTCATCCGGGGAAGCTGGAAACACCATATATTTT. This encodes CASSPSSGEAGNTIYF.

This chain connects TRBV28 to TRBJ1-6; D possibly corresponds to TRBD1 (6 bases). The CDR3 length is 16 residues. V was cut by 5 bases and J by 8 bases, with 19 bases left in between. Germline values: CDR1 MDHEN, CDR2 SYDVKM. The CDR3 is CASSEQGSGLDSPLHF. CDR3 coding DNA: TGTGCCAGCAGTGAACAGGGTTCGGGTTTGGATTCACCCCTCCACTTT.

The gene calls are TRBV4-1 and TRBJ1-2, with TRBD1 identical over 7 bases. Per the germline V gene, CDR1 is MGHRA and CDR2 is YSYEKL. Trimming cost V 2 bases and J 3 bases; bases outside gene matches: 6. The CDR3 runs to 15 residues. The CDR3 coding sequence is TGCGCCAGCAGCCAAACCCAGGGGGTTGACTATGGCTACACCTTC. It encodes CASSQTQGVDYGYTF.